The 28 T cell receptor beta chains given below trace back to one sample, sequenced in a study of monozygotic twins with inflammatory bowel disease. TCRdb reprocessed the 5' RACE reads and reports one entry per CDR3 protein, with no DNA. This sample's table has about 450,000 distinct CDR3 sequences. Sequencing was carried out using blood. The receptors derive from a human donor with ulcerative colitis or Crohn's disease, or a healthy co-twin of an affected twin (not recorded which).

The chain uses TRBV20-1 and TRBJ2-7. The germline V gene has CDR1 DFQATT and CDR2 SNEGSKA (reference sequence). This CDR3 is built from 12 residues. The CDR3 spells CSALRPSAEQYF.

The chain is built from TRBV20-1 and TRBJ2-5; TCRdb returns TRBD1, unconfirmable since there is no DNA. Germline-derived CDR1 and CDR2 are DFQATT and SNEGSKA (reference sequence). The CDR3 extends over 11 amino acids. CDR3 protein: CQTGGAKTQYF.

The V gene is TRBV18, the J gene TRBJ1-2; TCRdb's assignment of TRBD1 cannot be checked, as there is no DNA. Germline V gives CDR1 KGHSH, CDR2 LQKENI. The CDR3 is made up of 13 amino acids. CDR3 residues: CASSLDTFYGYTF.

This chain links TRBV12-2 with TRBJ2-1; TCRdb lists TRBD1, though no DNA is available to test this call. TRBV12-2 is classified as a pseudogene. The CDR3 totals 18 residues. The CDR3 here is CASRLPPWEGSPYNEQFF.

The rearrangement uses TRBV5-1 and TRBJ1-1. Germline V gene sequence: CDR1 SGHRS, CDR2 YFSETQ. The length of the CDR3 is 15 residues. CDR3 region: CASSPEGVRNTEAFF.

Here the CDR3 reads CASSQRPGQGTYEQYF. V is TRBV5-1 and J is TRBJ2-7; TCRdb's D call, TRBD1, is unchecked because there is no DNA. The germline V gene has CDR1 SGHRS and CDR2 YFSETQ. The CDR3 sequence is 16 residues long.

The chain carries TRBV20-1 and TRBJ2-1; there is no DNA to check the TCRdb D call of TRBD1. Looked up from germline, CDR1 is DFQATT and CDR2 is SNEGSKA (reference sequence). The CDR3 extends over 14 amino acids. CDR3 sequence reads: CSARDQDSTNEQFF.

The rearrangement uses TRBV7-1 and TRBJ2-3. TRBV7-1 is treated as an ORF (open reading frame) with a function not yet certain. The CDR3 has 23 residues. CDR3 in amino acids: CASSSGLADSTDTQYFGSNTQYF.

This CDR3 is CASSLPTETRTQHF. The V gene is TRBV7-2, the J gene TRBJ1-5. Germline CDR1 SGHTA, CDR2 FQGNSA. The CDR3 spans 14 residues.

CDR3 residues: CASSLPPGNEQYF. The chain combines TRBV7-2 with TRBJ2-7; the TRBD2 assignment by TCRdb is unverifiable without DNA. Germline loops: CDR1 SGHTA, CDR2 FQGNSA. The CDR3 totals 13 residues.

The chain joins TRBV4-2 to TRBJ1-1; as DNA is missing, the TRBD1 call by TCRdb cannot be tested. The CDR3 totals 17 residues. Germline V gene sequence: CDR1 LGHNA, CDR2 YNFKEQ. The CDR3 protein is CASSQGRQGEMNTEAFF.

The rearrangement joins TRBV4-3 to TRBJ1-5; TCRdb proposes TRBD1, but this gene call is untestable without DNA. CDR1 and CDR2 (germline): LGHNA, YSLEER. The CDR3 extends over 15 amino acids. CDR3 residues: CASSSDRGSNQPQHF.

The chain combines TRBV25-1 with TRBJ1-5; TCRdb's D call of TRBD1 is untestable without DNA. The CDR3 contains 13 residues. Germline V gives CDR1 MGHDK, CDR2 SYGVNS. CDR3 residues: CASSSLTGQPQHF.

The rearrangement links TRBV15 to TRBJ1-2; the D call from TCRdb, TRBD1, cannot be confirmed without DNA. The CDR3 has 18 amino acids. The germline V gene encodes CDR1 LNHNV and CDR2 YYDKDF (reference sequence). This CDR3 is CATSRDRGTGGGSYGYTF.

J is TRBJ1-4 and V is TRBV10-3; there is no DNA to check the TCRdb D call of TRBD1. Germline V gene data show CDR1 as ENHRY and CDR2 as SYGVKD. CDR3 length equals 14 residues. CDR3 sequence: CAISESRGNEKLFF.

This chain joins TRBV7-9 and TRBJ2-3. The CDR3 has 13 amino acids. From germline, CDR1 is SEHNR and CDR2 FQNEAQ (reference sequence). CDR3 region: CASRSTHTDTQYF.

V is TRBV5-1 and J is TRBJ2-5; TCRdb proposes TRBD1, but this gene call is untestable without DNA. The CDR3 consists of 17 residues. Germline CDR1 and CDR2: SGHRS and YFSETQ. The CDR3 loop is CASSPQSGSNGGETQYF. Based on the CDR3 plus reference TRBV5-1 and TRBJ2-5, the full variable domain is KAGVTQTPRYLIKTRGQQVTLSCSPISGHRSVSWYQQTPGQGLQFLFEYFSETQRNKGNFPGRFSGRQFSNSRSEMNVSTLELGDSALYLCASSPQSGSNGGETQYFGPGTRLLVL.

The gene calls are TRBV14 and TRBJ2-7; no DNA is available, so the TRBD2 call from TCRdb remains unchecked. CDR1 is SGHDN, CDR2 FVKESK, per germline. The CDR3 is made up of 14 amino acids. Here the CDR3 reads CASSQGLAGREQYF.

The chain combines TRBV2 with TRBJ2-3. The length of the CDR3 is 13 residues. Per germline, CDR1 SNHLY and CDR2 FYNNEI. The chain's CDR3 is CASNEETTDTQYF. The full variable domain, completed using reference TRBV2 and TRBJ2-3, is EPEVTQTPSHQVTQMGQEVILRCVPISNHLYFYWYRQILGQKVEFLVSFYNNEISEKSEIFDDQFSVERPDGSNFTLKIRSTKLEDSAMYFCASNEETTDTQYFGPGTRLTVL.

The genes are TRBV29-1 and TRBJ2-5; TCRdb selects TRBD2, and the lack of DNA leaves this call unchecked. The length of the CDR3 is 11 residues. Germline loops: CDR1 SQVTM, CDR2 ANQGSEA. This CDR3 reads CSVTRAETQYF.

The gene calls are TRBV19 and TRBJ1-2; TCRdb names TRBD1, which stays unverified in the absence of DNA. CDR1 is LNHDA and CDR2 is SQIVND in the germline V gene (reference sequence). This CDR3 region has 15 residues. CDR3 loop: CASSFRTGGIYGYTF. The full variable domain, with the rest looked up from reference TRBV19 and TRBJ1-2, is DGGITQSPKYLFRKEGQNVTLSCEQNLNHDAMYWYRQDPGQGLRLIYYSQIVNDFQKGDIAEGYSVSREKKESFPLTVTSAQKNPTAFYLCASSFRTGGIYGYTFGSGTRLTVV.

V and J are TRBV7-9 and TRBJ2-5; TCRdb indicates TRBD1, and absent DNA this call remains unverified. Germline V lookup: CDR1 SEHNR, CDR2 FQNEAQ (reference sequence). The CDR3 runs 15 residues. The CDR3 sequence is CASSPRSQGQETQYF.

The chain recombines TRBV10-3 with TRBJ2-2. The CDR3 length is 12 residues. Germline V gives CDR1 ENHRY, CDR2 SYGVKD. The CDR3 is CAISVDTGELFF.

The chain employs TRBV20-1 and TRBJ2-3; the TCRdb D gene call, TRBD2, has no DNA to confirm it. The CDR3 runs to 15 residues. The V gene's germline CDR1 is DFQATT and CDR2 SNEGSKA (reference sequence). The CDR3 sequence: CSAGTSGSREDTQYF.

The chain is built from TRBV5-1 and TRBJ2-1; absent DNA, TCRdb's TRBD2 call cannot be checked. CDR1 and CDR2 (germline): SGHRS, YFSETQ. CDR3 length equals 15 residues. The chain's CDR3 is CASSVSGGAYNEQFF.

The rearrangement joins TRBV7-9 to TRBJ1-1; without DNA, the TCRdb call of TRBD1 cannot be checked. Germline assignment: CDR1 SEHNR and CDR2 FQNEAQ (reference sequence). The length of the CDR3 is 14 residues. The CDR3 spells CASTRTGRNTEAFF.

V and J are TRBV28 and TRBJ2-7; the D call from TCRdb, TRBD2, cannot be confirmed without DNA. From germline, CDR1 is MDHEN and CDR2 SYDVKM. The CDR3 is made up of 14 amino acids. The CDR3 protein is CASRKREGTYEQYF.

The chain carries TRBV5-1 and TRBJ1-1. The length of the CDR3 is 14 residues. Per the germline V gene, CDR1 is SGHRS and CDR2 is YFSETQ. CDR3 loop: CASSLPEMGTEAFF.